Here is one TCR beta chain with its context. PCR used 60 Vbeta primers and 13 Jbeta primers. Using immunoSEQ multiplex PCR, the repertoire was profiled, and TCRdb retains in-frame clones only, with some absent. Altogether about 130,000 clones are present, roughly 68% being singletons, with the ten largest covering 3.5% to 5%. The record originates from a study of cytomegalovirus exposure and HLA in healthy donors. The CDR3 is made up of 16 amino acids. The V gene's germline CDR1 is SGHTA and CDR2 FQGTGA. V shed 5 bases, J shed 0 bases, and the junction held 6 bases outside the gene matches. The TCR comes from a woman aged 50 to 65 in good health and CMV-seropositive. V is TRBV7-3 and J is TRBJ2-1; 8 positions match TRBD1. The sequenced material came from PBMCs. CDR3 sequence reads: CASSPQGAGSYNEQFF. CDR3 nucleotides: TGTGCCAGCAGCCCGCAGGGGGCGGGCTCCTACAATGAGCAGTTCTTC.